This is a list of T cell receptor beta chains from one sample in a study of T-cell memory formation after mild COVID-19. TCRdb passed the 5' RACE reads through MiXCR, listing each CDR3 protein once. The repertoire consists of 400,000 or so distinct CDR3 sequences, with around a fifth occurring once and the leading ten covering roughly an eighth. Sample: PBMCs or a T cell subset sorted from them (not recorded which). These receptors were taken from an adult woman who had mild COVID-19 (a few samples of this study predate the infection). Cell type and time point are not known. Both conserved end residues are part of each CDR3. Clone size, where shown, is once, few, many, or a class for clones that have expanded.

j_gene: TRBJ1-1; v_gene: TRBV30; abundance: few; CDR3aa: CAWEEGHTNTEAFF
j_gene: TRBJ2-7; v_gene: TRBV9; abundance: NA; CDR3aa: CASSVASGFTYEQYF
j_gene: TRBJ2-7; v_gene: TRBV29-1; abundance: NA; CDR3aa: CSVEDTPGGAGEQYF
j_gene: TRBJ2-2; v_gene: TRBV6-2/TRBV6-3; abundance: NA; CDR3aa: CASSLGRFEGGITGELFF
j_gene: TRBJ2-3; v_gene: TRBV24-1; abundance: NA; CDR3aa: CATSETGPGGFSTDTQYF
j_gene: TRBJ1-2; v_gene: TRBV10-3; abundance: NA; CDR3aa: CAISERVDYGYTF
j_gene: TRBJ2-7; v_gene: TRBV5-1; abundance: NA; CDR3aa: CASSSKLPGQGAYEQYF
j_gene: TRBJ1-6; v_gene: TRBV12-3/TRBV12-4; abundance: few; CDR3aa: CASSEGQGYSPLHF
j_gene: TRBJ2-3; v_gene: TRBV3-1; abundance: NA; CDR3aa: CASSLNTQYF
j_gene: TRBJ2-7; v_gene: TRBV2; abundance: NA; CDR3aa: CASSESQGIAF
j_gene: TRBJ2-2; v_gene: TRBV29-1; abundance: NA; CDR3aa: CSVEIGTRNTGELFF
j_gene: TRBJ1-6; v_gene: TRBV20-1; abundance: NA; CDR3aa: CSAGGQGTYNSPLHF
j_gene: TRBJ2-2; v_gene: TRBV7-2; abundance: many; CDR3aa: CASSLDPGLYTGELFF
j_gene: TRBJ2-7; v_gene: TRBV7-9; abundance: NA; CDR3aa: CASSLRDRVEQYF
j_gene: TRBJ2-3; v_gene: TRBV20-1; abundance: few; CDR3aa: CSARDSRGLADTQYF
j_gene: TRBJ2-7; v_gene: TRBV6-2/TRBV6-3; abundance: NA; CDR3aa: CASSLQGPYEQYF
j_gene: TRBJ1-3; v_gene: TRBV7-3; abundance: many; CDR3aa: CASSSAGTGENTIYF
j_gene: TRBJ1-2; v_gene: TRBV6-6; abundance: few; CDR3aa: CASSLPTGANYGYTF
j_gene: TRBJ2-3; v_gene: TRBV6-1; abundance: NA; CDR3aa: CASSDRSVPDTQYF
j_gene: TRBJ2-3; v_gene: TRBV18; abundance: NA; CDR3aa: CASSPKDTQYF
j_gene: TRBJ2-1; v_gene: TRBV6-2/TRBV6-3; abundance: few; CDR3aa: CASSYWTGFFNEQFF
j_gene: TRBJ2-5; v_gene: TRBV6-5; abundance: few; CDR3aa: CASSYDGGETQYF
j_gene: TRBJ2-2; v_gene: TRBV6-5; abundance: few; CDR3aa: CASSPVHNTGELFF
j_gene: TRBJ2-7; v_gene: TRBV4-3; abundance: NA; CDR3aa: CASSHTGRTRRHEQYF
j_gene: TRBJ1-1; v_gene: TRBV4-1; abundance: NA; CDR3aa: CASSPSHDPFAAFF
j_gene: TRBJ1-1; v_gene: TRBV7-9; abundance: NA; CDR3aa: CASSPMVGTNTEAFF
j_gene: TRBJ1-1; v_gene: TRBV20-1; abundance: NA; CDR3aa: CSARVGGADTEAFF
j_gene: TRBJ1-2; v_gene: TRBV29-1; abundance: NA; CDR3aa: CSVSAQRNYGYTF
j_gene: TRBJ1-4; v_gene: TRBV4-1; abundance: few; CDR3aa: CASSQDYRVRDEKLFF
j_gene: TRBJ2-7; v_gene: TRBV5-1; abundance: few; CDR3aa: CASSLVSVSYEQYF
j_gene: TRBJ2-4; v_gene: TRBV2; abundance: few; CDR3aa: CASSERDRGAKNIQYF
j_gene: TRBJ2-7; v_gene: TRBV29-1; abundance: few; CDR3aa: CSGPPGEEIYEQYF
j_gene: TRBJ2-7; v_gene: TRBV5-1; abundance: NA; CDR3aa: CASSRDNRYEQYF
j_gene: TRBJ1-2; v_gene: TRBV12-3/TRBV12-4; abundance: NA; CDR3aa: CASSPDRFRFYTF
j_gene: TRBJ2-1; v_gene: TRBV6-6; abundance: NA; CDR3aa: CASSAGESYNEQFF
j_gene: TRBJ2-2; v_gene: TRBV2; abundance: many; CDR3aa: CASSSARTVTGELFF
j_gene: TRBJ1-3; v_gene: TRBV4-3; abundance: few; CDR3aa: CASSQDPGYGNTIYF
j_gene: TRBJ2-7; v_gene: TRBV7-9; abundance: NA; CDR3aa: CASSPGLAASYEQYF
j_gene: TRBJ2-7; v_gene: TRBV6-5; abundance: NA; CDR3aa: CASSYSTVAGASYEQYF
j_gene: TRBJ2-1; v_gene: TRBV20-1; abundance: few; CDR3aa: CSALPQQGAVNEQFF
j_gene: TRBJ1-6; v_gene: TRBV30; abundance: NA; CDR3aa: CAWSRDSNSPLPF
j_gene: TRBJ1-2; v_gene: TRBV27; abundance: NA; CDR3aa: CASSLSRGVGYGYTF
j_gene: TRBJ1-2; v_gene: TRBV10-3; abundance: NA; CDR3aa: CAISDPRDGTNYGYTF
j_gene: TRBJ2-1; v_gene: TRBV5-6; abundance: NA; CDR3aa: CASSFGQPQFF
j_gene: TRBJ2-2; v_gene: TRBV19; abundance: few; CDR3aa: CATRGGLTTGELFF
j_gene: TRBJ2-1; v_gene: TRBV27; abundance: NA; CDR3aa: CASKPKAGDLNEQFF